The rows below give T cell receptor beta chains drawn from one sample of a study of blood T cell repertoires in COVID-19. Sequencing was performed with immunoSEQ multiplex PCR; in TCRdb, only in-frame clones are kept and a portion is missing. The sample shows some 300,000 clones, roughly 91% of them seen only once. Source material: PBMCs or T cells enriched from blood (not recorded which). The source is a woman aged 50 to 65 who had been exposed to COVID-19. The CDR3 runs from the conserved cysteine through the conserved F or W. Each record gives: clone size, V gene, J gene, CDR3 protein. Part of the rows lack a size; the others show once, few, many or a class for expanded clones.

clone size: .
V gene: TRBV2
J gene: TRBJ2-2
CDR3 protein: CASSAGGNTGELFF

clone size: .
V gene: TRBV7-9
J gene: TRBJ1-2
CDR3 protein: CASSPIAGPPNYGYTF

clone size: .
V gene: TRBV2
J gene: TRBJ2-2
CDR3 protein: CASSELKAYTGELFF

clone size: .
V gene: TRBV19
J gene: TRBJ1-6
CDR3 protein: CASSIRKSARSSYNSPLHF

clone size: .
V gene: TRBV6-4
J gene: TRBJ1-2
CDR3 protein: CASSAGMGRGLYGYTF

clone size: .
V gene: TRBV7-2
J gene: TRBJ1-5
CDR3 protein: CASSPDRDRNQPQHF

clone size: .
V gene: TRBV21-1
J gene: TRBJ1-4
CDR3 protein: CASSMPAQAATNEKLFF

clone size: .
V gene: TRBV6-2/TRBV6-3
J gene: TRBJ1-5
CDR3 protein: CASSFSNQPQHF

clone size: .
V gene: TRBV28
J gene: TRBJ1-2
CDR3 protein: CASSGGAGRGF

clone size: .
V gene: TRBV30
J gene: TRBJ2-2
CDR3 protein: CAWSVLLRSGELFF

clone size: few
V gene: TRBV7-2
J gene: TRBJ1-1
CDR3 protein: CASTSTRVGEAFF

clone size: .
V gene: TRBV29-1
J gene: TRBJ1-4
CDR3 protein: CSVVGPNREKLFF

clone size: once
V gene: TRBV5-1
J gene: TRBJ2-3
CDR3 protein: CASSRSGESTDTQYF

clone size: .
V gene: TRBV30
J gene: TRBJ2-7
CDR3 protein: CAWVPRGGWRYEQYF

clone size: .
V gene: TRBV7-2
J gene: TRBJ2-7
CDR3 protein: CASSSRDRGAEQYF

clone size: .
V gene: TRBV3-1/TRBV3-2
J gene: TRBJ1-6
CDR3 protein: CASSQRTDNSPLHF

clone size: .
V gene: TRBV25-1
J gene: TRBJ2-7
CDR3 protein: CASRDSTLYEQYF

clone size: .
V gene: TRBV28
J gene: TRBJ1-5
CDR3 protein: CASSISRGFGNQPQHF

clone size: .
V gene: TRBV27
J gene: TRBJ1-2
CDR3 protein: CASSLSAGNGYTF

clone size: .
V gene: TRBV5-1
J gene: TRBJ1-1
CDR3 protein: CASSWDTSEAFF

clone size: .
V gene: TRBV4-1
J gene: TRBJ2-4
CDR3 protein: CASSQVIAKNIQYF

clone size: .
V gene: TRBV28
J gene: TRBJ1-1
CDR3 protein: CASSSAQGNENTEAFF

clone size: once
V gene: TRBV5-6
J gene: TRBJ1-1
CDR3 protein: CASSSTEDRAFF

clone size: .
V gene: TRBV28
J gene: TRBJ2-5
CDR3 protein: CASSLGVAVTGTQYF

clone size: .
V gene: TRBV18
J gene: TRBJ2-3
CDR3 protein: CASSPPHSGGYTQYF

clone size: .
V gene: TRBV29-1
J gene: TRBJ2-7
CDR3 protein: CSVEDRDRGFYEQYF

clone size: .
V gene: TRBV11-1
J gene: TRBJ1-1
CDR3 protein: CASSTERRGFVTEAFF